Listed below are T cell receptor beta chains from one sample, sequenced in a study of shared clonotypes between healthy human individuals. The table came from immunoSEQ multiplex PCR; TCRdb's copy has only in-frame clones and leaves some out. The table has around 690,000 clones, roughly 88% seen once. The sample comprised memory CD8+ T cells from PBMCs. The receptors shown here come from a young man in good health. Some clones in this sample may be carry-over from other donors' samples. CDR3s include the opening cysteine and the closing phenylalanine or tryptophan. The D gene is left open where the match is weak. A row's size may be missing; if present it is once, few, many or a size class.

d_call	j_call	clone_size	v_call	cdr3_nt	cdr3_aa
.	TRBJ2-1	.	TRBV9	TGTGCCAGCAGCCCCACGGCAGCTTACAATGAGCAGTTCTTC	CASSPTAAYNEQFF
.	TRBJ2-2	.	TRBV5-6	TGTGCCAGCAGCTTTTCGTGGACCGGGGAGCTGTTTTTT	CASSFSWTGELFF
.	TRBJ1-1	many	TRBV2	TGTGCCAGCAGCACTTCCCGGGCTACCACTGAAGCTTTCTTT	CASSTSRATTEAFF
.	TRBJ2-7	once	TRBV19	TGTGCCAGTAGTATTTACAGTAGAGCCTACGAGCAGTACTTC	CASSIYSRAYEQYF
.	TRBJ2-5	.	TRBV4-3	TGCGCCAGCAGCCGGTTGACAGACTCCAAAGAGACCCAGTACTTC	CASSRLTDSKETQYF
.	TRBJ1-1	.	TRBV6-5	TGTGCCAGCAGTGACCTCGGGGCCCCCACTGAAGCTTTCTTT	CASSDLGAPTEAFF
.	TRBJ1-4	.	TRBV29-1	TGCAGCGGGTGGGGGATATCGGATGAAAAACTGTTTTTT	CSGWGISDEKLFF
.	TRBJ1-2	.	TRBV7-9	TGTGCCAGCAGCTTAGGCGGCTCTGACTATGGCTACACCTTC	CASSLGGSDYGYTF
.	TRBJ2-3	.	TRBV11-3	TGTGCCAGCAGCCATCCGGGACACAGTACAGATACGCAGTATTTT	CASSHPGHSTDTQYF
TRBD1	TRBJ1-1	.	TRBV5-1	TGCGCCAGCAGCTTGACCAGGGGGCTCGGAACTGAAGCTTTCTTT	CASSLTRGLGTEAFF
.	TRBJ1-1	.	TRBV19	TGTGCCAGTAGTAGTTACAGGGTGAACACTGAAGCTTTCTTT	CASSSYRVNTEAFF
.	TRBJ2-7	.	TRBV6-1	TGTGCCAGCAGTGAAGTGCAGGGCTACGAGCAGTACTTC	CASSEVQGYEQYF
.	TRBJ1-3	.	TRBV5-1	TGCGCCAGCAGCCCGGACGTCTCTGGAAACACCATATATTTT	CASSPDVSGNTIYF
.	TRBJ2-7	.	TRBV9	TGTGCCAGCAGCGTATCAAAGGGGGTTGGGCTCGAGCAGTACTTC	CASSVSKGVGLEQYF
TRBD2	TRBJ2-1	.	TRBV4-3	TGCGCCAGCAGCCCAAGCGGGGCGCGGAATGAGCAGTTCTTC	CASSPSGARNEQFF
.	TRBJ2-7	.	TRBV4-3	TGCGCCAGCAGCCAAGATGGCTACGAGCAGTACTTC	CASSQDGYEQYF
.	TRBJ2-7	.	TRBV11-2	TGTGCCAGCAGCTTGCCCGGGACTGAGCAGTACTTC	CASSLPGTEQYF
.	TRBJ2-1	many	TRBV7-6	TGTGCCAGCAGCCTCGGTAGCGGACGGGGGAATGAGCAGTTCTTC	CASSLGSGRGNEQFF
TRBD1	TRBJ1-1	.	TRBV18	TGTGCCAGCTCACCGAGGGGACAGGGACTCACTGAAGCTTTCTTT	CASSPRGQGLTEAFF
TRBD1	TRBJ1-2	.	TRBV18	TGTGCCAGCTCATCGGACAGGGGGGGCCTCTATGGCTACACCTTC	CASSSDRGGLYGYTF
.	TRBJ1-2	.	TRBV19	TGTGCCAGTAACGGGCGGGATACCCATGGCTACACCTTC	CASNGRDTHGYTF
.	TRBJ2-3	.	TRBV7-3	TGTGCCAGCAGTCCCCTGGCGGCCCCTCCAGATACGCAGTATTTT	CASSPLAAPPDTQYF
TRBD1	TRBJ2-5	many	TRBV6-1	TGTGCCAGCAGTGATTACTCAGGGGGCCAAGAGACCCAGTACTTC	CASSDYSGGQETQYF
.	TRBJ2-7	.	TRBV5-6	TGTGCCAGCAGCTGGAACGGGAGATTCTCGACCTACGAGCAGTACTTC	CASSWNGRFSTYEQYF
.	TRBJ2-1	.	TRBV5-1	TGCGCCAGCAGCTTGAAATGGCTGTTCAATGAGCAGTTCTTC	CASSLKWLFNEQFF
.	TRBJ2-2	.	TRBV5-1	TGCGCCAGCAGCCCCCAGGAAGGAGTGAACACCGGGGAGCTGTTTTTT	CASSPQEGVNTGELFF
.	TRBJ2-5	few	TRBV7-9	TGTGCCAGCAGCTTAAGGAGGGGGATAAAGGAGACCCAGTACTTC	CASSLRRGIKETQYF
.	TRBJ1-5	.	TRBV19	TGTGCCAGTAGCCCCCTTAGGGGGGCTGGGCAGCCCCAGCATTTT	CASSPLRGAGQPQHF
.	TRBJ2-7	.	TRBV5-1	TGCGCCAGCAGCTTGGCCGGGTTGGGGAGCGAGCAGTACTTC	CASSLAGLGSEQYF
.	TRBJ2-1	.	TRBV5-1	TGCGCCAGCAGCTTGGTTAGCGATGGGGATGAGCAGTTCTTC	CASSLVSDGDEQFF
.	TRBJ2-7	.	TRBV5-1	TGCGCCAGCGGAATACAGGGTAATTACGAGCAGTACTTC	CASGIQGNYEQYF
.	TRBJ2-7	.	TRBV30	TGTGCCTGGCTTAATGGAGAGGACCACGAGCAGTACTTC	CAWLNGEDHEQYF
TRBD1	TRBJ1-2	.	TRBV5-6	TGTGCCAGCACCCGACAGGGGACAAACTATGGCTACACCTTC	CASTRQGTNYGYTF
.	TRBJ1-1	few	TRBV28	TGTGCCAGCAGTTTATCCCTCACTGAAGCTTTCTTT	CASSLSLTEAFF
.	TRBJ1-1	few	TRBV9	TGTGCCAGCAGCGAGACTGGACACGAGGAGACTGAAGCTTTCTTT	CASSETGHEETEAFF
.	TRBJ2-1	.	TRBV18	TGTGCCAGCTCACCCGACGCACTAGGCCACAATGAGCAGTTCTTC	CASSPDALGHNEQFF